These 17 T cell receptor beta chains were sequenced from one sample in a study of blood T cell repertoires in COVID-19. Clones were sequenced by immunoSEQ multiplex PCR, and TCRdb holds only the in-frame ones, with some missing. The profile shows about 170,000 clones, approximately 88% of them singletons. The sequenced sample was peripheral blood. These receptors were obtained from a woman in her sixties or seventies with acute or convalescent COVID-19.

CDR3 nucleotide sequence: TGTGCCAGCTCACCAGAGGGCAGGGGACCGTTCTTC. It encodes CASSPEGRGPFF. The gene calls are TRBV18 and TRBJ2-1, with D perhaps matching TRBD1 (6 bases). The CDR3 consists of 12 residues. V lost 2 bases and J 15 bases, leaving 14 bases between the germline ends. Germline V gene data show CDR1 as KGHSH and CDR2 as LQKENI.

This clone was observed once. The chain combines TRBV6-5 with TRBJ2-4; 9 bases agree with TRBD1. The CDR3 contains 14 residues. Trimming took 6 bases from V and 7 from J; bases not matched to a gene: 7. Germline CDR1 is MNHEY and CDR2 is SVGAGI. In nucleotides, the CDR3 is TGTGCCAGCAGCATGGGACAGGGTTGGAACATTCAGTACTTC. This sequence encodes CASSMGQGWNIQYF.

The chain uses TRBV2 and TRBJ1-1, with D tentatively TRBD1 (6 bases). This CDR3 comprises 17 residues. From germline, CDR1 is SNHLY and CDR2 FYNNEI. Trimming cost V 6 bases and J 1 base, with 21 bases left between them. CDR3 amino acids: CASSVTGTSPPNTEAFF. In DNA, the CDR3 is TGTGCCAGCAGCGTAACAGGGACCTCCCCCCCGAACACTGAAGCTTTCTTT.

This clone was detected only a few times. This chain connects TRBV9 to TRBJ2-7, with D perhaps matching TRBD2 (5 bases). V was trimmed by 4 bases and J by 0 bases, leaving 14 bases between them. Germline V gives CDR1 SGDLS, CDR2 YYNGEE. CDR3 length equals 15 residues. The CDR3 bases are TGTGCCAGCAGCTCTTGGAGCGGTTTCTCCTACGAGCAGTACTTC. Protein sequence: CASSSWSGFSYEQYF.

The chain combines TRBV25-1 with TRBJ1-1; 9 nucleotides agree with TRBD1. The CDR3 loop spans 17 amino acids. V gave up 3 bases and J gave up 5 bases; unmatched junction bases: 13. The germline V gene encodes CDR1 MGHDK and CDR2 SYGVNS. DNA for the CDR3: TGTGCCAGCAGTGAGACCCCCACAGGGGGCAGGGGGACTGAAGCTTTCTTT. Amino acids: CASSETPTGGRGTEAFF.

The chain is built from TRBV6-6 and TRBJ1-1, with D maybe TRBD1 (5 bases). CDR1 MNHNY and CDR2 SVGAGI come from the germline V gene (reference sequence). Trimming stripped 2 bases from V and 0 bases from J, with 10 bases between. The CDR3 spans 15 residues. CDR3 DNA: TGTGCCAGCAGTTACGGGCGGGACCTGAACACTGAAGCTTTCTTT. Its translation is CASSYGRDLNTEAFF.

CDR3 sequence: CASSDRGPRYGYTF. The CDR3 DNA reads TGTGCCAGCAGCGACAGGGGGCCTCGCTATGGCTACACCTTC. The rearrangement joins TRBV28 to TRBJ1-2, with 10 nucleotides matching TRBD1. The germline V gene has CDR1 MDHEN and CDR2 SYDVKM. The CDR3 extends over 14 amino acids. The ends lost 6 bases at V and 4 bases at J; junction bases unmatched: 5.

CDR3 DNA sequence: TGTGCCAGCAGCTTAAAGGGGGAAGCGGGCACAGATACGCAGTATTTT. This gives the protein CASSLKGEAGTDTQYF. The chain couples TRBV7-3 to TRBJ2-3; D is possibly TRBD1 (6 bases). The CDR3 is made up of 16 amino acids. CDR1 is SGHTA and CDR2 is FQGTGA in the germline V gene. V was shortened by 1 base and J by 1 base, with 12 bases between the two germline ends.

The genes are TRBV15 and TRBJ2-7; D possibly corresponds to TRBD2 (6 bases). V gave up 3 bases and J gave up 1 base, with 10 bases separating them. The CDR3 contains 14 residues. Germline loops: CDR1 LNHNV, CDR2 YYDKDF (reference sequence). As DNA, the CDR3 is TGTGCCACCAGCAGTACTAGCTCGTCCTACGAGCAGTACTTC. Encoded protein: CATSSTSSSYEQYF.

The chain joins TRBV19 to TRBJ1-5, with D perhaps matching TRBD1 (6 bases). Germline lookup yields CDR1 LNHDA and CDR2 SQIVND (reference sequence). This CDR3 has 14 residues. Trimming removed 6 bases at V and 3 bases at J, with 12 bases between. CDR3 coding DNA: TGTGCCAGTAGGACCGGACAGTACAATCAGCCCCAGCATTTT. Protein sequence: CASRTGQYNQPQHF.

The count of this clone is one. This chain connects TRBV7-9 to TRBJ1-2; TRBD1 is a possible D gene (6 bases). V lost 1 base to trimming and J lost 0 bases, with 9 bases between them. Germline assignment: CDR1 SEHNR and CDR2 FQNEAQ (reference sequence). CDR3 length equals 15 residues. The CDR3 sequence is CASSLGTVPNYGYTF. For the CDR3, the DNA is TGTGCCAGCAGCTTAGGGACAGTACCTAACTATGGCTACACCTTC.

This chain connects TRBV5-1 to TRBJ2-7, with 10 bases lining up with TRBD1. With 4 bases clipped from V and 5 bases from J, the junction kept 9 bases outside the gene matches. Germline V lookup: CDR1 SGHRS, CDR2 YFSETQ. This CDR3 is 15 amino acids long. CDR3 amino acids: CASSPGTGVFHEQYF. CDR3 bases: TGCGCCAGCAGCCCAGGGACAGGGGTTTTCCACGAGCAGTACTTC.

The V call is TRBV12-3 or TRBV12-4, the J call TRBJ1-6; 7 bases are a match to TRBD1. J lost 9 bases, V lost 6 bases, and 5 bases had no gene match. This CDR3 is built from 13 residues. The CDR3, as DNA: TGTGCCAGCAGGCTTACAGGGGTTTCACCCCTCCACTTT. Protein: CASRLTGVSPLHF.

The chain employs TRBV2 and TRBJ1-5; D call uncertain. Trimming pared 4 bases from V and 0 bases from J, leaving 4 bases between. Germline lookup yields CDR1 SNHLY and CDR2 FYNNEI. The CDR3 totals 13 residues. The CDR3 sequence is CASSGYSNQPQHF. CDR3 nucleotide sequence: TGTGCCAGCAGTGGTTATAGCAATCAGCCCCAGCATTTT.

The V and J genes are TRBV30 and TRBJ1-3; TRBD1 aligns across 11 bases. The CDR3 contains 14 residues. Germline CDR1 reads GTSNPN; CDR2 reads SVGIG (reference sequence). The junction had 0 bases not matched to a gene; V was cut back by 5 bases and J by 0 bases. The CDR3 protein is CAWGTGGSGNTIYF. Here the CDR3 DNA reads TGTGCCTGGGGGACAGGGGGCTCTGGAAACACCATATATTTT.

This clone appeared a single time. The chain carries TRBV14 and TRBJ2-5; 7 nucleotides line up with TRBD2. J gave up 2 bases and V 4 bases, and 13 bases lay outside the gene matches. The germline V gene encodes CDR1 SGHDN and CDR2 FVKESK. The CDR3 is made up of 17 amino acids. In nucleotides, the CDR3 is TGTGCCAGCAGCCTTCGGGTAGGAGCGGGGAGTCAAGAGACCCAGTACTTC. Translating gives CASSLRVGAGSQETQYF.

The CDR3: CASSMLVSSANYGYTF. For the CDR3, the DNA is TGTGCCAGTAGTATGCTGGTGAGCTCCGCTAACTATGGCTACACCTTC. V gene TRBV19 combines with J gene TRBJ1-2, with unresolved D. There are 16 residues in the CDR3. The germline V gene encodes CDR1 LNHDA and CDR2 SQIVND (reference sequence). V was shortened by 3 bases and J by 0 bases, with 14 bases between the two germline ends.